These 27 T cell receptor beta chains share one sample of origin, sequenced in a study of T cells expressing NK-cell markers. Following a re-call of the 5' RACE reads, TCRdb has one entry per CDR3 protein and lacks DNA. This repertoire comprises a few hundred thousand distinct CDR3 sequences; its ten largest clones make up around 5.3%. The sample comprised blood T cells: a sorted CD56 or NKG2C T cell subset, CD4+ or CD8+ T cells, or bulk PBMC T cells (not recorded which). These receptor sequences come from a man aged 18-75 years in good health.

The chain couples TRBV12-3 or TRBV12-4 to TRBJ1-5. CDR3 size: 15 residues. CDR3: CASSLRENSNQPQHF.

The V call is TRBV7-9, the J call TRBJ2-6; the TCRdb D gene call, TRBD1, has no DNA to confirm it. This CDR3 spans 16 amino acids. Germline V gives CDR1 SEHNR, CDR2 FQNEAQ (reference sequence). The CDR3 loop reads CASSLQGSSGANVLTF.

This sequence joins TRBV7-2 and TRBJ2-7; there is no DNA to check the TCRdb D call of TRBD2. Per germline, CDR1 SGHTA and CDR2 FQGNSA. The CDR3 contains 13 residues. The CDR3 sequence is CASSLEQREAQYF.

V gene TRBV10-3 combines with J gene TRBJ2-7; TCRdb selects TRBD1, and the lack of DNA leaves this call unchecked. This CDR3 has 13 residues. Germline V CDR1 and CDR2: ENHRY, SYGVKD. This CDR3 is CATNGGGSYEQYF.

The chain recombines TRBV29-1 with TRBJ2-7; the D call of TRBD1 rests on TCRdb alone, since no DNA is present to check it. Germline CDR1 is SQVTM and CDR2 is ANQGSEA. This CDR3 has 16 residues. CDR3 residues: CSVEASVSGGGYEQYF.

The chain carries TRBV2 and TRBJ1-4; without DNA, the TCRdb call of TRBD1 cannot be checked. This CDR3 contains 15 residues. Germline values: CDR1 SNHLY, CDR2 FYNNEI. CDR3 region: CASSPGTAKSEKLFF.

The chain couples TRBV7-9 to TRBJ1-4. Germline-derived CDR1 and CDR2 are SEHNR and FQNEAQ (reference sequence). The length of the CDR3 is 15 residues. CDR3 loop: CASTLLRGDNEKLFF.

This chain links TRBV5-1 with TRBJ1-4. CDR1 and CDR2 (germline): SGHRS, YFSETQ. There are 15 residues in the CDR3. The CDR3 reads CASSVGRPTNEKLFF.

This chain connects TRBV28 to TRBJ2-3; TCRdb selects TRBD2, and the lack of DNA leaves this call unchecked. Germline lookup yields CDR1 MDHEN and CDR2 SYDVKM. CDR3 length equals 15 residues. CDR3 sequence reads: CASRASGASLDTQYF.

This chain links TRBV28 with TRBJ1-5; TCRdb gives TRBD1 as the D gene, but with no DNA this cannot be confirmed. This CDR3 is built from 15 residues. Germline V gene data show CDR1 as MDHEN and CDR2 as SYDVKM. The CDR3 sequence: CATTIRGAGNQPQHF.

This chain links TRBV29-1 with TRBJ1-1. CDR3 size: 13 residues. Germline CDR1 is SQVTM and CDR2 is ANQGSEA. This CDR3 reads CSVVETMNTEAFF. The full variable domain, rest sourced from reference TRBV29-1 and TRBJ1-1, is SAVISQKPSRDICQRGTSLTIQCQVDSQVTMMFWYRQQPGQSLTLIATANQGSEATYESGFVIDKFPISRPNLTFSTLTVSNMSPEDSSIYLCSVVETMNTEAFFGQGTRLTVV.

The chain links TRBV20-1 to TRBJ2-1; TCRdb names TRBD2, which stays unverified in the absence of DNA. This CDR3 has 17 amino acids. CDR1 and CDR2 from the germline V gene are DFQATT and SNEGSKA (reference sequence). CDR3 region: CSASVQRGNLKQAEQFF.

CDR3 sequence reads: CSVEVAMSGYTF. This sequence joins TRBV29-1 and TRBJ1-2. Germline CDR1 and CDR2: SQVTM and ANQGSEA. The CDR3 sequence is 12 residues long.

J is TRBJ2-7 and V is TRBV5-1; TCRdb picks TRBD1, but there is no DNA to check that call. Per germline, CDR1 SGHRS and CDR2 YFSETQ. The CDR3 runs 14 residues. Here the CDR3 reads CASSVRGQTYEQYF.

This chain joins TRBV10-3 and TRBJ2-3; the TCRdb D gene call, TRBD2, has no DNA to confirm it. Per germline, CDR1 ENHRY and CDR2 SYGVKD. The length of the CDR3 is 13 residues. The CDR3 sequence is CAISLRETDTQYF.

The chain links TRBV7-9 to TRBJ1-2. CDR3 size: 14 residues. CDR1 and CDR2 (germline): SEHNR, FQNEAQ (reference sequence). The CDR3 is CASSLSMITYGYTF.

The V gene is TRBV19, the J gene TRBJ2-4. The CDR3 runs to 17 residues. Germline CDR1 LNHDA, CDR2 SQIVND (reference sequence). The CDR3: CASSIEAFAGSKNIQYF.

The genes are TRBV29-1 and TRBJ2-5; without DNA, the TCRdb call of TRBD2 cannot be checked. The CDR3 length is 13 residues. Germline V gene lookup returns CDR1 SQVTM and CDR2 ANQGSEA. CDR3 region: CSVRILGKETQYF.

The chain employs TRBV25-1 and TRBJ1-6; TCRdb indicates TRBD1, and absent DNA this call remains unverified. Germline V gene data show CDR1 as MGHDK and CDR2 as SYGVNS. This CDR3 spans 15 amino acids. The chain's CDR3 is CASGPVSPGNSPLHF. The whole variable domain, filled in from reference TRBV25-1 and TRBJ1-6, reads EADIYQTPRYLVIGTGKKITLECSQTMGHDKMYWYQQDPGMELHLIHYSYGVNSTEKGDLSSESTVSRIRTEHFPLTLESARPSHTSQYLCASGPVSPGNSPLHFGNGTRLTVT.

This rearrangement joins TRBV3-1 to TRBJ2-7; lacking DNA, the TRBD2 call made by TCRdb goes unchecked. The CDR3 runs to 14 residues. Germline CDR1 is LGHDT and CDR2 is YNNKEL (reference sequence). Here the CDR3 reads CASSRAYYSYEQYF.

This chain links TRBV5-1 with TRBJ2-2. The length of the CDR3 is 15 residues. From germline, CDR1 is SGHRS and CDR2 YFSETQ. The CDR3 is CASSFLGPNTGELFF.

The chain uses TRBV9 and TRBJ2-1; TCRdb selects TRBD2, and the lack of DNA leaves this call unchecked. CDR3 length equals 14 residues. Germline values: CDR1 SGDLS, CDR2 YYNGEE. CDR3 in amino acids: CASSILGPGNEQFF.

CDR3 region: CASSLFIVGGQGTEAFF. The rearrangement links TRBV7-2 to TRBJ1-1; TCRdb's D call, TRBD1, is unchecked because there is no DNA. The V gene's germline CDR1 is SGHTA and CDR2 FQGNSA. This CDR3 has 17 residues. Full variable domain (outside the CDR3, taken from reference TRBV7-2 and TRBJ1-1): GAGVSQSPSNKVTEKGKDVELRCDPISGHTALYWYRQSLGQGLEFLIYFQGNSAPDKSGLPSDRFSAERTGGSVSTLTIQRTQQEDSAVYLCASSLFIVGGQGTEAFFGQGTRLTVV.

CDR3 amino acids: CSARQGGSEAFF. This sequence joins TRBV20-1 and TRBJ1-1; lacking DNA, the TRBD1 call made by TCRdb goes unchecked. The CDR3 is 12 amino acids. CDR1 and CDR2 (germline): DFQATT, SNEGSKA (reference sequence).

The chain carries TRBV7-8 and TRBJ2-3; as DNA is missing, the TRBD1 call by TCRdb cannot be tested. The CDR3 is 17 residues long. Germline CDR1 SGHVS, CDR2 FQNEAQ. The CDR3 reads CASSLLASRPSTDTQYF.

The gene calls are TRBV12-3 or TRBV12-4 and TRBJ2-3. This CDR3 comprises 12 residues. This chain's CDR3 is CASSLNLVEEYF.

V gene TRBV20-1 combines with J gene TRBJ1-2; there is no DNA to check the TCRdb D call of TRBD1. Germline V CDR1 and CDR2: DFQATT, SNEGSKA (reference sequence). The CDR3 runs to 14 residues. CDR3 protein: CSVPQGWFNYGYTF.